The subject of this entry is one T cell receptor beta chain. The germline V gene has CDR1 MDHEN and CDR2 SYDVKM. The CDR3 loop spans 14 amino acids. Germline trimming cut 7 bases from V and 7 bases from J; bases unmatched to any gene: 8. These data originate in a study of technical replicates of blood from a handful of donors. Repertoires were generated with immunoSEQ multiplex PCR, while TCRdb's copy carries only in-frame clones and drops some. The data show about 66,000 clones, approximately 90% seen once. The specimen sequenced was T cells isolated from PBMCs. This receptor was identified in a human donor in good health. The V gene is TRBV28, the J gene TRBJ1-5, with 9 bases lining up with TRBD1. The CDR3 coding sequence is TGTGCCAGCATAGGACAGGGGATATGGCAGCCCCAGCATTTT. Residues: CASIGQGIWQPQHF.